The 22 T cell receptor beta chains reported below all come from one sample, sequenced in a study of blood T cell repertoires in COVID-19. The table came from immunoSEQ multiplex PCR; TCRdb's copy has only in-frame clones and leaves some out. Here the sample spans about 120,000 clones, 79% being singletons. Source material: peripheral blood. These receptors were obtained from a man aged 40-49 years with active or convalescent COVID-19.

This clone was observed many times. CDR3 amino acids: CATQSGTSNTGELFF. DNA for the CDR3: TGTGCCACCCAATCCGGGACTTCGAACACCGGGGAGCTGTTTTTT. The chain joins TRBV28 to TRBJ2-2; weak D call: TRBD2 (6 bases). The CDR3 is 15 amino acids. In germline, CDR1 is MDHEN, CDR2 SYDVKM. With 10 bases removed from V and 0 bases from J, the gap between germline ends came to 15 bases.

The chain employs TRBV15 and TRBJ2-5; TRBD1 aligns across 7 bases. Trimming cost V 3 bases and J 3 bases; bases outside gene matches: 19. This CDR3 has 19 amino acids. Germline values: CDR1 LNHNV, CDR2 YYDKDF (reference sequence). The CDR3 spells CATSSPLSRQGQPKETQYF. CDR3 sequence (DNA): TGTGCCACCAGCAGTCCTCTAAGTAGACAGGGACAGCCGAAAGAGACCCAGTACTTC.

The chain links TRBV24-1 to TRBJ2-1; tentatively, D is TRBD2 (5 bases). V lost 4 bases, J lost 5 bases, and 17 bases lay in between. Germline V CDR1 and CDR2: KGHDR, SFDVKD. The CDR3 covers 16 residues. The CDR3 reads CATSDPSGGLDNEQFF. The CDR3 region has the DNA TGTGCCACCAGTGACCCAAGTGGAGGCCTTGACAATGAGCAGTTCTTC.

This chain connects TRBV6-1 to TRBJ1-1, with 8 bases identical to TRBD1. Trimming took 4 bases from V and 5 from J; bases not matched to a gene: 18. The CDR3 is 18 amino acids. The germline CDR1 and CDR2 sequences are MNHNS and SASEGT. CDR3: CASSGPGTGFRGGTEAFF. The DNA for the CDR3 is TGTGCCAGCAGTGGACCCGGGACAGGCTTCCGCGGAGGGACTGAAGCTTTCTTT.

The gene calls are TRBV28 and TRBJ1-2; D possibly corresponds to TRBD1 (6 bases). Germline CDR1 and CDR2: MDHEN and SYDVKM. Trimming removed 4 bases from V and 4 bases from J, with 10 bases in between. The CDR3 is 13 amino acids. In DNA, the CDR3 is TGTGCCAGCAGTTACCAGGACAGCTATGGCTACACCTTC. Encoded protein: CASSYQDSYGYTF.

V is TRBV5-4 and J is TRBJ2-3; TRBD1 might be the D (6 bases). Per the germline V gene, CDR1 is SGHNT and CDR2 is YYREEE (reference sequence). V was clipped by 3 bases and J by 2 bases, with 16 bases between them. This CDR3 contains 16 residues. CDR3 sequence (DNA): TGTGCCAGCAGCTCCCAAAACAGGGCCCTCACAGATACGCAGTATTTT. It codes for CASSSQNRALTDTQYF.

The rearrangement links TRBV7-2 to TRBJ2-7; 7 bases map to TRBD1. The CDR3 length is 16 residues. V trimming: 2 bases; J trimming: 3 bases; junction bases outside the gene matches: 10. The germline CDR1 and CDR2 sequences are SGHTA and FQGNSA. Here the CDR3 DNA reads TGTGCCAGCAGCTTACAAGGGGGCGCATCGGTCTACGAGCAGTACTTC. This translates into CASSLQGGASVYEQYF.

The CDR3 coding sequence is TGCGCCAGCAGCCAAGGAAGACTAGCGGGAGAGCATAGGGAGTATTTT. This translates into CASSQGRLAGEHREYF. The chain has TRBV4-1 and TRBJ2-3; 12 bases align to TRBD2. V trimming: 1 base; J trimming: 13 bases; junction bases outside the gene matches: 12. CDR3 length equals 16 residues. Per germline, CDR1 MGHRA and CDR2 YSYEKL.

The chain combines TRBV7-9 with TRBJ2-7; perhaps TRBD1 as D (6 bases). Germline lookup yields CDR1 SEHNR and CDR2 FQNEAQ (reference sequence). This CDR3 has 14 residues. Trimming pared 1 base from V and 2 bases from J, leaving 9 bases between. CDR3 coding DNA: TGTGCCAGCAGCTTAGGACAGGCCCCCTACGAGCAGTACTTC. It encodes CASSLGQAPYEQYF.

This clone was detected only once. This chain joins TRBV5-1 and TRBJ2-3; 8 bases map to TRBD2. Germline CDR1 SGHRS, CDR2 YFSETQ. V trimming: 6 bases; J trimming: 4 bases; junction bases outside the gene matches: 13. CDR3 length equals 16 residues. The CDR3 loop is CASTPTPAGDADTQYF. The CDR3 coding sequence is TGCGCCAGCACACCTACCCCAGCGGGGGACGCAGATACGCAGTATTTT.

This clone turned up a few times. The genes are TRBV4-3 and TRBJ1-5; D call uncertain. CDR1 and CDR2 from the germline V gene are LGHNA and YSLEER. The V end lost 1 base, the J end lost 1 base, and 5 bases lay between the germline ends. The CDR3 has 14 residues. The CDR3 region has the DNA TGCGCCAGCAGCCAAGGGCAGAGCAATCAGCCCCAGCATTTT. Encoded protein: CASSQGQSNQPQHF.

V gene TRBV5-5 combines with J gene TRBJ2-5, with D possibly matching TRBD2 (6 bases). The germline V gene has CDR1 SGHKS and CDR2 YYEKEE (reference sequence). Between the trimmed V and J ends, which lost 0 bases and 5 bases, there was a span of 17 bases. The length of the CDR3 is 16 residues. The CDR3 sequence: CASSLGVADLRETQYF. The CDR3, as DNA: TGTGCCAGCAGCTTGGGCGTAGCGGATCTACGGGAGACCCAGTACTTC.

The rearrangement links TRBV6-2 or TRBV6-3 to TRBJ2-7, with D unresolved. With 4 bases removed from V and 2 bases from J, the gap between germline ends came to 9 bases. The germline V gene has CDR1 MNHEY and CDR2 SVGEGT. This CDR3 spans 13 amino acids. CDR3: CASSFNSPYEQYF. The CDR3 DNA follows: TGTGCCAGCAGTTTCAACAGTCCCTACGAGCAGTACTTC.

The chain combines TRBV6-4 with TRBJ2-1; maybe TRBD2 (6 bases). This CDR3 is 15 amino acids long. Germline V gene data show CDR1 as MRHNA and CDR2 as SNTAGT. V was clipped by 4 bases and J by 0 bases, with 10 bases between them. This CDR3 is CASSVRESSYNEQFF. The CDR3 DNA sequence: TGTGCCAGCAGTGTCCGGGAGAGCTCCTACAATGAGCAGTTCTTC.

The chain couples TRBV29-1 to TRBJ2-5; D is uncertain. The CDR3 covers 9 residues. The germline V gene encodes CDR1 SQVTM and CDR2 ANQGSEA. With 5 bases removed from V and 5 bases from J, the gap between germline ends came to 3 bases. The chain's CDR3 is CSVQETQYF. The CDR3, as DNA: TGCAGCGTTCAGGAGACCCAGTACTTC.

DNA for the CDR3: TGTGCCAGCAGCGGGAGCTCCTACAATGAGCAGTTCTTC. It is translated as CASSGSSYNEQFF. This chain joins TRBV12-3 or TRBV12-4 and TRBJ2-1, with D possibly being TRBD2 (6 bases). CDR3 length: 13 amino acids. Trimming took 6 bases from V and 0 from J, leaving 6 bases between them.

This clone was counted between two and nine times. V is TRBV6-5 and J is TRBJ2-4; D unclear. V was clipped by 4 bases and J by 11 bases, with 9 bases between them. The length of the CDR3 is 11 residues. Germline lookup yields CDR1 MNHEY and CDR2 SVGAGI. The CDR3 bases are TGTGCCAGCAGTTCTCTAGGAGTTCAGTACTTC. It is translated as CASSSLGVQYF.

CDR3 bases: TGTGCCAGCAGTGATCCAGGTCAGCCCCAGCATTTT. This encodes CASSDPGQPQHF. This sequence joins TRBV2 and TRBJ1-5; D is unclear. This CDR3 has 12 amino acids. V was clipped by 3 bases and J by 6 bases, with 6 bases between them. In germline, CDR1 is SNHLY, CDR2 FYNNEI.

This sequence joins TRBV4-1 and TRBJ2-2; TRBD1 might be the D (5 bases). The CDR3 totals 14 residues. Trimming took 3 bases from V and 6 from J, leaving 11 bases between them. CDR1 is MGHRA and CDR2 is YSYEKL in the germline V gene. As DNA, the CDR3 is TGCGCCAGCAGCCAGGGGCCATCGCCCGGGGAGCTGTTTTTT. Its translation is CASSQGPSPGELFF.

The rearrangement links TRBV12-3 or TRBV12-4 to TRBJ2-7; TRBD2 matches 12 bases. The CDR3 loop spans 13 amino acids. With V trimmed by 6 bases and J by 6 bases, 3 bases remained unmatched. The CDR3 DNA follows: TGTGCCAGCAGCCAGGGACTAGCGGGCGAGCAGTACTTC. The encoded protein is CASSQGLAGEQYF.

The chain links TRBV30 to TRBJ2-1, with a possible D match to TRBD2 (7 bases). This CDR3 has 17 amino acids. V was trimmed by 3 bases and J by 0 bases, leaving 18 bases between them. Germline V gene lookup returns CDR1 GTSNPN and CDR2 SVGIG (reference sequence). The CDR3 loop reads CAWRGGGRGNSYNEQFF. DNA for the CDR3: TGTGCCTGGAGGGGCGGGGGCAGAGGGAACTCCTACAATGAGCAGTTCTTC.

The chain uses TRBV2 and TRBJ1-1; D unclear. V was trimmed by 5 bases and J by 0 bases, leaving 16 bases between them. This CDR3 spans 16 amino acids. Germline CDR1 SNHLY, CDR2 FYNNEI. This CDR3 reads CASSPDRGPMNTEAFF. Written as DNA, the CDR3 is TGTGCCAGCAGTCCGGACCGAGGGCCGATGAACACTGAAGCTTTCTTT.